The subject of this entry is one TCR beta chain. TCR beta was sequenced from blood CD8+ and CD4+ T cells. Control patients had untreated stable or active relapsing-remitting multiple sclerosis by revised McDonald criteria. TEMRA cells were FACS-enriched and CD8+ and CD4+ T cells negatively isolated. The record originates from a study of CD8 T cells in Susac syndrome. The germline gives CDR1 MNHEY, CDR2 SMNVEV (reference sequence). This CDR3 has 14 residues. V lost 3 bases and J lost 0, with 8 bases in between. The authors reverse transcribed about 0.5 to 1 ug RNA with random hexamers. Amplification of TCR beta CDR3 spanned 54 Vbeta and 13 Jbeta via immunoSEQ multiplex PCR. TCRdb re-derived calls from the immunoSEQ multiplex PCR reads in MiXCR, one entry per CDR3 protein. The table lists roughly 150,000 distinct CDR3 sequences, roughly 95% of them singletons, with approximately 0.15% in the top ten.

The chain has TRBV27 and TRBJ1-1; no clear D. This receptor was identified in a human donor with multiple sclerosis. Sequenced: CD8+ T cells from PBMCs. The CDR3 reads CASSLRFMNTEAFF. Written as DNA, the CDR3 is TGTGCCAGCAGTTTGCGGTTTATGAACACTGAAGCTTTCTTT.